This is a list of T cell receptor beta chains from one sample in a study of chemoradiotherapy in HPV16-positive cancers. TCRdb keeps only in-frame clones here, not all; method: immunoSEQ multiplex PCR. The data hold several hundred clones, with around 80% observed a single time. Sequences were derived from tumor tissue, sampled from a patient who underwent chemoradiotherapy. These TCRs come from a human donor with HPV-associated anogenital cancer. Each CDR3 is given with its conserved first and last residue. D genes are given only for firm matches. Not all rows give a size; the values are once, few, many and, for expanded clones, a class.

>-|-|TRBV7-9|TRBJ2-1
CASSLDYNEQFF
TGTGCCAGCAGCTTGGATTACAATGAGCAGTTCTTC
>-|TRBD1|TRBV19|TRBJ1-1
CASSIDRGLGTEAFF
TGTGCCAGTAGTATAGACAGGGGGCTAGGCACTGAAGCTTTCTTT
>-|TRBD1|TRBV19|TRBJ1-1
CASKFGNTGANTEAFF
TGTGCCAGTAAGTTTGGAAATACAGGGGCCAACACTGAAGCTTTCTTT
>-|TRBD2|TRBV6-4|TRBJ2-2
CASSSSGGGTGELFF
TGTGCCAGCAGCTCTAGCGGGGGCGGCACCGGGGAGCTGTTTTTT
>few|TRBD1|TRBV2|TRBJ2-7
CASRDRTLYEQYF
TGTGCCAGCAGGGACAGGACCCTCTATGAGCAGTACTTC
>-|-|TRBV29-1|TRBJ2-5
CTINGNRETQYF
TGCACCATCAACGGGAATCGGGAGACCCAGTACTTC
>-|TRBD2|TRBV7-2|TRBJ2-1
CASSPPGLAGGNEQFF
TGTGCCAGCAGCCCCCCGGGACTAGCGGGAGGGAATGAGCAGTTCTTC
>-|-|TRBV5-6|TRBJ1-1
CASSRGRWNTEAFF
TGTGCCAGCAGCCGAGGCAGATGGAACACTGAAGCTTTCTTT
>-|TRBD1|TRBV28|TRBJ2-7
CASSRGQGYEQYF
TGTGCCAGCAGCCGAGGACAGGGCTACGAGCAGTACTTC
>-|TRBD2|TRBV5-4|TRBJ2-1
CASSRRLAGPYNEQFF
TGTGCCAGCAGCCGACGACTAGCGGGACCCTACAATGAGCAGTTCTTC
>-|-|TRBV6-5|TRBJ1-1
CASSYGGRTEAFF
TGTGCCAGCAGTTACGGTGGCCGTACTGAAGCTTTCTTT
>few|TRBD2|TRBV7-3|TRBJ2-3
CASSLTSGEADTQYF
TGTGCCAGCAGCTTAACTAGCGGGGAAGCAGATACGCAGTATTTT
>-|-|TRBV5-4|TRBJ1-2
CASSFRTGPSNYGYTF
TGTGCCAGCAGCTTTCGAACAGGGCCCTCTAACTATGGCTACACCTTC
>-|-|TRBV28|TRBJ1-2
CASSLSPAYGYTF
TGTGCCAGCAGTTTATCTCCAGCCTATGGCTACACCTTC
>-|-|TRBV10-2|TRBJ1-5
CASTDRSSNQPQHF
TGCGCCAGCACCGACAGATCTAGCAATCAGCCCCAGCATTTT
>-|-|TRBV27|TRBJ2-3
CASSWGGLQGSSTDTQYF
TGTGCCAGCAGTTGGGGGGGCCTACAGGGGTCCAGCACAGATACGCAGTATTTT
>-|-|TRBV11-2|TRBJ2-3
CASSLDRAGVSDTQYF
TGTGCCAGCAGCTTAGATCGGGCAGGGGTTTCAGATACGCAGTATTTT
>-|-|TRBV5-1|TRBJ2-3
CASSLGSADTQYF
TGCGCCAGCAGCTTGGGGTCCGCAGATACGCAGTATTTT
>-|TRBD2|TRBV5-1|TRBJ2-7
CASSLAGGLFYEQYF
TGCGCCAGCAGCTTGGCCGGGGGACTATTCTACGAGCAGTACTTC
>-|TRBD2|TRBV7-9|TRBJ2-1
CASSTTQPRTSGVDEQFF
TGTGCCAGCAGCACCACCCAGCCCCGGACTAGCGGGGTGGATGAGCAGTTCTTC
>-|TRBD2|TRBV7-2|TRBJ2-3
CASSLALAGDVTDTQYF
TGTGCCAGCAGCTTAGCACTAGCGGGAGACGTAACAGATACGCAGTATTTT
>-|-|TRBV19|TRBJ1-1
CASSSRRNTEAFF
TGTGCCAGTAGTAGTCGGAGGAACACTGAAGCTTTCTTT
>-|-|TRBV28|TRBJ2-5
CASRLRETQYF
TGTGCCAGCAGGCTTCGAGAGACCCAGTACTTC
>-|TRBD1|TRBV5-4|TRBJ1-2
CASSSWTGEGYTF
TGTGCCAGCAGCTCGTGGACAGGGGAAGGCTACACCTTC
>-|-|TRBV5-3|TRBJ1-1
CARSFGRGGRQMNTEAFF
TGTGCCAGAAGTTTTGGACGTGGGGGGCGCCAGATGAACACTGAAGCTTTCTTT
>-|-|TRBV7-9|TRBJ1-6
CASSLFYSPLHF
TGTGCCAGCAGCTTATTTTATTCACCCCTCCACTTT
>-|TRBD1|TRBV5-5|TRBJ1-3
CASSLEWTGKLSSGNTIYF
TGTGCCAGCAGCTTGGAGTGGACAGGGAAACTCTCCTCTGGAAACACCATATATTTT
>few|-|TRBV28|TRBJ1-5
CASSLRPYSNQPQHF
TGTGCCAGCAGTTTGAGGCCTTATAGCAATCAGCCCCAGCATTTT
>-|-|TRBV5-6|TRBJ1-1
CASRPGSGEAFF
TGTGCCAGCAGGCCTGGGTCAGGTGAAGCTTTCTTT
>-|TRBD1|TRBV5-1|TRBJ1-2
CASSLLGQAIYGYTF
TGCGCCAGCAGCTTGCTGGGACAGGCGATCTATGGCTACACCTTC